Each of the 17 T cell receptor beta chains below was sequenced from the same sample in a study of OX40 agonist ivuxolimab in advanced cancers. TCRdb's copy holds only in-frame clones and misses some; the assay was immunoSEQ multiplex PCR. The sample has approximately 50,000 clones, nearly 95% seen once; the top ten hold about 18%. The sequenced sample was CD4+ or CD8+ T cells sorted from blood, obtained in a trial of the OX40 agonist ivuxolimab. The receptors come from an adult with an advanced solid tumor such as melanoma, head and neck, liver or kidney cancer.

The CDR3, as DNA: TGCGCCAGCAGCTTGAGTGCCGGCGGGGACTCCTACAATGAGCAGTTCTTC. Its translation is CASSLSAGGDSYNEQFF. V and J are TRBV5-1 and TRBJ2-1; D possibly corresponds to TRBD2 (6 bases). Trimming cost V 1 base and J 0 bases, with 14 bases left between them. The germline CDR1 and CDR2 sequences are SGHRS and YFSETQ. This CDR3 has 17 amino acids.

J is TRBJ1-1 and V is TRBV5-4; the D gene is possibly TRBD1 (5 bases). The CDR3 spans 9 residues. Trimming removed 10 bases from V and 5 bases from J, with 6 bases in between. The germline V gene encodes CDR1 SGHNT and CDR2 YYREEE (reference sequence). The CDR3 nucleotides are TGTGCCGAGGGGACTGAAGCTTTCTTT. The encoded protein is CAEGTEAFF.

The chain has TRBV9 and TRBJ1-4; D is possibly TRBD1 (5 bases). Germline CDR1 SGDLS, CDR2 YYNGEE. CDR3 length: 14 amino acids. Deletions cut 4 bases from V and 8 bases from J, with 15 bases between. The CDR3: CASSPGSRGEKLFF. The DNA of the CDR3 is TGTGCCAGCAGCCCCGGGAGTCGGGGCGAAAAACTGTTTTTT.

The chain recombines TRBV7-6 with TRBJ2-2; D remains unclear. Trimming removed 11 bases at V and 7 bases at J, with 14 bases between. Per germline, CDR1 SGHVS and CDR2 FNYEAQ. CDR3 size: 12 residues. The CDR3 region is CALSPRVGELFF. In DNA, the CDR3 is TGTGCCCTTTCCCCCCGGGTCGGGGAGCTGTTTTTT.

This clone was seen a single time. This sequence joins TRBV1 and TRBJ1-2; the table's D call TRBD1 went unverified against the DNA. TRBV1 is a listed pseudogene. The CDR3 spans 15 residues. CDR3 nucleotide sequence: TGCACCACTCCCCTTGGCCCAGGGGCTAACTATGGCTACACCTTC. Its protein product is CTTPLGPGANYGYTF.

The chain uses TRBV28 and TRBJ1-1; unclear D gene. The length of the CDR3 is 10 residues. The V gene's germline CDR1 is MDHEN and CDR2 SYDVKM. Trimming shortened V by 6 bases and J by 3 bases, and 2 bases separated the two germline ends. The CDR3 sequence is CASSDTEAFF. The CDR3, as DNA: TGTGCCAGCAGCGACACTGAAGCTTTCTTT.

The chain links TRBV29-1 to TRBJ2-5; 14 nucleotides match TRBD2. The CDR3 is 16 residues long. The V segment lost 8 bases and the J segment 3 bases; nucleotides outside the gene matches: 11. Germline CDR1 reads SQVTM; CDR2 reads ANQGSEA. The CDR3 sequence is CSLSKGLAGDEETQYF. CDR3 DNA sequence: TGCAGCCTGAGTAAGGGACTAGCGGGAGATGAAGAGACCCAGTACTTC. Complete variable domain (other parts from reference TRBV29-1 and TRBJ2-5): SAVISQKPSRDICQRGTSLTIQCQVDSQVTMMFWYRQQPGQSLTLIATANQGSEATYESGFVIDKFPISRPNLTFSTLTVSNMSPEDSSIYLCSLSKGLAGDEETQYFGPGTRLLVL.

This chain joins TRBV14 and TRBJ2-7; the D gene is possibly TRBD1 (6 bases). The CDR3 totals 14 residues. The V gene lost 1 base and the J gene lost 3 bases, with 10 bases spanning the gap. Germline V lookup: CDR1 SGHDN, CDR2 FVKESK. DNA for the CDR3: TGTGCCAGCAGCCAAGCAGGGGCTCTCTACGAGCAGTACTTC. It yields the protein CASSQAGALYEQYF.

The gene calls are TRBV28 and TRBJ1-5, with 11 bases lining up with TRBD1. The CDR3 extends over 16 amino acids. From germline, CDR1 is MDHEN and CDR2 SYDVKM. V lost 6 bases, J lost 2 bases, and 6 bases stayed unmatched. CDR3: CASRVGTGGRNQPQHF. CDR3 nucleotide sequence: TGTGCCAGCAGAGTCGGGACAGGGGGTCGCAATCAGCCCCAGCATTTT.

V usage is TRBV4-3 and J usage is TRBJ2-1, with D uncertain. Trimming took 1 base from V and 0 from J, leaving 16 bases between them. Germline V gene data show CDR1 as LGHNA and CDR2 as YSLEER. The CDR3 totals 18 residues. The CDR3: CASSQVRFGASSYNEQFF. The CDR3 bases are TGCGCCAGCAGCCAAGTTCGGTTCGGCGCGAGCTCCTACAATGAGCAGTTCTTC.

The genes are TRBV7-9 and TRBJ2-2; the D gene is possibly TRBD2 (6 bases). The CDR3 has 13 amino acids. V gave up 5 bases and J gave up 5 bases, with 9 bases separating them. CDR1 is SEHNR, CDR2 FQNEAQ, per germline (reference sequence). CDR3 nucleotides: TGTGCCAGCAGCCTCGGGGGAACCGGGGAGCTGTTTTTT. This codes for CASSLGGTGELFF. Filled out from reference TRBV7-9 and TRBJ2-2, the complete variable domain reads DTGVSQNPRHKITKRGQNVTFRCDPISEHNRLYWYRQTLGQGPEFLTYFQNEAQLEKSRLLSDRFSAERPKGSFSTLEIQRTEQGDSAMYLCASSLGGTGELFFGEGSRLTVL.

The chain has TRBV5-4 and TRBJ2-5, with D possibly being TRBD2 (6 bases). CDR3 length equals 17 residues. V lost 0 bases to trimming and J lost 0 bases, with 15 bases between them. The germline CDR1 and CDR2 sequences are SGHNT and YYREEE (reference sequence). The CDR3 is CASSLATGTQYQETQYF. The CDR3 bases are TGTGCCAGCAGCTTGGCCACCGGGACTCAGTACCAAGAGACCCAGTACTTC.

This clone was seen a single time. V gene TRBV19 combines with J gene TRBJ2-3; 12 bases fit TRBD2. The trim removed 5 bases at V and 0 bases at J, leaving 6 bases unmatched. The CDR3 contains 17 residues. CDR1 and CDR2 from the germline V gene are LNHDA and SQIVND (reference sequence). CDR3 loop: CASSEGLAGTSTDTQYF. The CDR3 nucleotides are TGTGCCAGTAGTGAGGGACTAGCGGGTACAAGCACAGATACGCAGTATTTT. The full variable domain, rest sourced from reference TRBV19 and TRBJ2-3, is DGGITQSPKYLFRKEGQNVTLSCEQNLNHDAMYWYRQDPGQGLRLIYYSQIVNDFQKGDIAEGYSVSREKKESFPLTVTSAQKNPTAFYLCASSEGLAGTSTDTQYFGPGTRLTVL.

V and J are TRBV7-6 and TRBJ2-7; no clear D. The V gene's germline CDR1 is SGHVS and CDR2 FNYEAQ. The CDR3 runs 14 residues. With 1 base removed from V and 3 bases from J, the gap between germline ends came to 10 bases. CDR3: CASSLGTVDYEQYF. The CDR3 DNA reads as TGTGCCAGCAGCTTAGGGACCGTAGACTACGAGCAGTACTTC.

J is TRBJ2-1 and V is TRBV5-6; 7 bases are shared with TRBD1. The germline V gene encodes CDR1 SGHDT and CDR2 YYEEEE. The CDR3 covers 15 residues. The ends lost 0 bases at V and 1 base at J; junction bases unmatched: 1. This CDR3 reads CASSLARGSYNEQFF. DNA of the CDR3: TGTGCCAGCAGCTTGGCCAGGGGGTCCTACAATGAGCAGTTCTTC.

The J gene is TRBJ1-5, the V gene TRBV21-1. TRBV21-1 is designated a pseudogene. The CDR3 consists of 17 residues. CDR3 nucleotides: TGTGCCAGCAGCAAACTACCGAGGGGAAGGGGCAATCAGCCCCAGCATTTT. This sequence encodes CASSKLPRGRGNQPQHF.

The chain recombines TRBV21-1 with TRBJ2-3; the D call in the table, TRBD2, was not verified against the DNA. TRBV21-1 is given as a pseudogene. The CDR3 runs 18 residues. This CDR3 is CASLTGGPGPLCTDTQYF. CDR3 nucleotides: TGTGCCAGCTTGACGGGGGGCCCCGGTCCTTTATGCACAGATACGCAGTATTTT.